These 27 T cell receptor beta chains were all obtained from the same sample, sequenced in a study of PD-1 blockade in classical Hodgkin lymphoma. Time point specified: newly diagnosed, previously untreated cHL patient sample. Negative magnetic selection isolated CD4+ T cells from thawed PBMCs. Measured with immunoSEQ multiplex PCR; TCRdb has only the in-frame clones, and not every one. The sample yields around 21,000 clones, approximately 91% seen once. Sequenced input: CD4+ T cells from blood. The receptors here all came from a human donor with classical Hodgkin lymphoma.

The chain combines TRBV5-5 with TRBJ2-1, with TRBD1 identical over 9 bases. The CDR3 consists of 15 residues. Per the germline V gene, CDR1 is SGHKS and CDR2 is YYEKEE (reference sequence). The junction had 8 bases not matched to a gene; V was cut back by 4 bases and J by 6 bases. The CDR3 loop reads CASSMRQGVGNEQFF. CDR3 bases: TGTGCCAGCAGCATGAGACAGGGGGTCGGCAATGAGCAGTTCTTC.

This chain uses TRBV5-1 with TRBJ2-5; weak D call: TRBD2 (6 bases). V lost 4 bases and J lost 5, with 21 bases in between. The germline V gene encodes CDR1 SGHRS and CDR2 YFSETQ. The CDR3 loop spans 16 amino acids. The CDR3 DNA is TGCGCCAGCAGCCTTGGGACTCACGGGGGTTTGGAGACCCAGTACTTC. Translated, it gives CASSLGTHGGLETQYF.

This chain links TRBV11-3 with TRBJ1-1; weak D call: TRBD1 (5 bases). Trimming took off 4 bases at V and 2 bases at J, with 14 bases between the two ends. Looked up from germline, CDR1 is SGHNT and CDR2 is YENEEA. The CDR3 is 15 amino acids. The CDR3 nucleotides read TGTGCCAGCAGCTCGGCCCGGGACGGTAACACTGAAGCTTTCTTT. Amino acid sequence: CASSSARDGNTEAFF.

The chain carries TRBV4-3 and TRBJ2-3; D gene ambiguous. Germline CDR1 reads LGHNA; CDR2 reads YSLEER. V shed 0 bases and J shed 0 bases, with 19 bases lying between them. This CDR3 has 19 amino acids. For the CDR3, the DNA is TGCGCCAGCAGCCAAGATTGGGCCTACCGCACCCCTAGCACAGATACGCAGTATTTT. Translated, it gives CASSQDWAYRTPSTDTQYF.

This chain connects TRBV19 to TRBJ2-5, with 10 bases matching TRBD1. V dropped 7 bases and J dropped 5; count of bases not matched to a gene: 10. The length of the CDR3 is 15 residues. Germline loops: CDR1 LNHDA, CDR2 SQIVND (reference sequence). The CDR3 coding sequence is TGTGCCAGTATGCCGGGACAGGGGATCGGCGAGACCCAGTACTTC. Residues: CASMPGQGIGETQYF.

The V call is TRBV7-2, the J call TRBJ1-6; 7 positions agree with TRBD1. J lost 7 bases, V lost 4 bases, and 13 bases had no gene match. The CDR3 has 17 amino acids. Per the germline V gene, CDR1 is SGHTA and CDR2 is FQGNSA. The CDR3 sequence: CASSSTATGVGNSPLHF. For the CDR3, the DNA is TGTGCCAGCAGCTCCACGGCCACAGGGGTAGGGAATTCACCCCTCCACTTT.

The gene calls are TRBV4-1 and TRBJ2-2; 7 nucleotides match TRBD2. V shed 0 bases, J shed 2 bases, and the junction held 12 bases outside the gene matches. Germline CDR1 is MGHRA and CDR2 is YSYEKL. The CDR3 loop spans 19 amino acids. CDR3 DNA sequence: TGCGCCAGCAGCCAAGATAAGAGTAAGGGACTACTCAACACCGGGGAGCTGTTTTTT. It specifies CASSQDKSKGLLNTGELFF.

In DNA form, the CDR3 reads TGTGCCAGCAGTTTTCGGGTCGGGGCACTTGTCAATTCACCCCTCCACTTT. This codes for CASSFRVGALVNSPLHF. V usage is TRBV27 and J usage is TRBJ1-6; a weak D match, TRBD1 (5 bases). V dropped 3 bases and J dropped 7 bases, with 19 bases sitting between them. Looked up from germline, CDR1 is MNHEY and CDR2 is SMNVEV (reference sequence). The CDR3 runs to 17 residues.

The rearrangement links TRBV5-4 to TRBJ2-7; D is undetermined. The CDR3 has 14 amino acids. Germline V gives CDR1 SGHNT, CDR2 YYREEE (reference sequence). The V end was cut by 3 bases, the J end by 4 bases, with 14 bases between. The CDR3 coding sequence is TGTGCCAGCAGCTCCGGGCCCGAAACTTACGAGCAGTACTTC. It encodes CASSSGPETYEQYF.

V and J are TRBV6-1 and TRBJ2-1, with 12 bases that match TRBD2. Germline V gene data show CDR1 as MNHNS and CDR2 as SASEGT. The CDR3 spans 15 residues. V trimming: 8 bases; J trimming: 9 bases; junction bases outside the gene matches: 11. The CDR3 DNA follows: TGTGCCAGCGGAACTAGCGGGAGGTCTCTAGGTGAGCAGTTCTTC. Amino acids: CASGTSGRSLGEQFF.

The chain carries TRBV7-8 and TRBJ1-5; TRBD1 is a possible D gene (5 bases). The CDR3 consists of 16 residues. V lost 5 bases and J 1 base, leaving 15 bases between the germline ends. CDR1 is SGHVS and CDR2 is FQNEAQ in the germline V gene. The CDR3 here is CASSTFRGASNQPQHF. As DNA, the CDR3 is TGTGCCAGCAGCACTTTTAGAGGGGCGAGCAATCAGCCCCAGCATTTT.

The V call is TRBV19, the J call TRBJ2-5; 9 nucleotides match TRBD1. Germline CDR1 is LNHDA and CDR2 is SQIVND (reference sequence). The CDR3 runs to 15 residues. Trimming at V came to 4 bases and at J to 5 bases, leaving 8 bases not matched to a gene. The CDR3 protein is CASSTRDRARETQYF. CDR3 nucleotides: TGTGCCAGTAGTACCCGGGACAGGGCGAGGGAGACCCAGTACTTC.

V and J are TRBV10-3 and TRBJ2-1, with 7 bases lining up with TRBD1. CDR3 length: 18 amino acids. V lost 2 bases to trimming and J lost 0 bases; unmatched junction nucleotides: 10. CDR1 and CDR2 from the germline V gene are ENHRY and SYGVKD. CDR3 DNA: TGTGCCATCAGTGAGGCACGAGGGGGCACCAGCTCCTACAATGAGCAGTTCTTC. This translates into CAISEARGGTSSYNEQFF.

The chain is built from TRBV6-6 and TRBJ2-7; D is possibly TRBD1 (5 bases). V shed 8 bases and J shed 3 bases, with 17 bases lying between them. CDR3 length: 14 amino acids. CDR1 MNHNY and CDR2 SVGAGI come from the germline V gene (reference sequence). DNA of the CDR3: TGTGCCAGCTGCACAAACAGGTATTACTACGAGCAGTACTTC. Translation: CASCTNRYYYEQYF.

V usage is TRBV13 and J usage is TRBJ1-2; the D gene is possibly TRBD1 (5 bases). This CDR3 has 14 residues. The germline CDR1 and CDR2 sequences are PRHDT and FYEKMQ (reference sequence). Trimming stripped 5 bases from V and 8 bases from J, with 18 bases between. CDR3 sequence: CASSAYRSLGGYTF. The DNA for the CDR3 is TGTGCCAGCAGCGCGTACAGGAGTTTAGGCGGCTACACCTTC.

On this clone itself: At one of its ends the junction is not consistent with the germline gene, which may arise from a read error. The chain recombines TRBV7-7 with TRBJ2-7, with TRBD2 matching 7 bases. Per germline, CDR1 SSHAT and CDR2 FNYEAQ (reference sequence). The CDR3 runs 13 residues. In nucleotides, the CDR3 is TGTGCTAGCATCCCTGGGGGGGGAAACGAGCAGTACTTC. Its translation is CASIPGGGNEQYF.

This clone has more than one count but fewer than ten. This chain joins TRBV28 and TRBJ2-7; 9 nucleotides align to TRBD2. Per the germline V gene, CDR1 is MDHEN and CDR2 is SYDVKM. The CDR3 spans 15 residues. The V gene end was trimmed by 0 bases and the J gene end by 6 bases; junction bases not matched to a gene: 6. The CDR3 loop is CASSLWGGRASEQYF. CDR3 in DNA: TGTGCCAGCAGTTTATGGGGCGGGAGGGCCTCCGAGCAGTACTTC.

The gene calls are TRBV7-3 and TRBJ1-1, with D unclear. The V and J ends lost 2 bases and 1 base respectively, with 14 bases between them. CDR1 is SGHTA, CDR2 FQGTGA, per germline. The CDR3 covers 16 residues. Written as DNA, the CDR3 is TGTGCCAGCAGCTTAGAAAGGACGTGGACGAACACTGAAGCTTTCTTT. Amino acids: CASSLERTWTNTEAFF. The complete variable domain, with remaining parts taken from reference TRBV7-3 and TRBJ1-1, reads GAGVSQTPSNKVTEKGKYVELRCDPISGHTALYWYRQSLGQGPEFLIYFQGTGAADDSGLPNDRFFAVRPEGSVSTLKIQRTERGDSAVYLCASSLERTWTNTEAFFGQGTRLTVV.

The rearrangement joins TRBV4-2 to TRBJ2-7; possible D gene TRBD1, 5 bases. In germline, CDR1 is LGHNA, CDR2 YNFKEQ. The CDR3 spans 15 residues. Trimming removed 0 bases at V and 3 bases at J, with 12 bases between. This chain's CDR3 is CASSQDRQPDYEQYF. CDR3 sequence (DNA): TGTGCCAGCAGCCAAGATAGACAGCCAGACTACGAGCAGTACTTC.

The chain couples TRBV5-1 to TRBJ2-1, with D unresolved. Deletions cut 4 bases from V and 15 bases from J, with 20 bases between. The V gene's germline CDR1 is SGHRS and CDR2 YFSETQ. This CDR3 has 13 residues. This chain's CDR3 is CASSHGRANLGFF. CDR3 nucleotides: TGCGCCAGCAGCCATGGCAGAGCCAACCTGGGGTTCTTC.

The J gene is TRBJ1-3, the V gene TRBV7-9; 10 bases are shared with TRBD1. There are 16 residues in the CDR3. CDR1 is SEHNR and CDR2 is FQNEAQ in the germline V gene (reference sequence). Germline trimming cut 4 bases from V and 0 bases from J; bases unmatched to any gene: 3. CDR3 protein: CASSSGQGSSGNTIYF. The DNA of the CDR3 is TGTGCCAGCAGCTCGGGACAGGGGAGCTCTGGAAACACCATATATTTT.

V is TRBV20-1 and J is TRBJ2-7; D possibly uses TRBD1 or TRBD2 (5 bases each). This CDR3 spans 11 amino acids. Germline V gives CDR1 DFQATT, CDR2 SNEGSKA (reference sequence). Trimming took off 6 bases at V and 2 bases at J, with 8 bases between the two ends. The CDR3, as DNA: TGCAGTGCGAGGGACCCCTACGAGCAGTACTTC. Amino acid sequence: CSARDPYEQYF.

The genes are TRBV29-1 and TRBJ1-2, with D unresolved. The CDR3 contains 13 residues. V gave up 4 bases and J gave up 2 bases, with 11 bases separating them. Germline assignment: CDR1 SQVTM and CDR2 ANQGSEA. The CDR3 DNA follows: TGCAGCGTTGCGTTACTCAGAAACTATGGCTACACCTTC. The encoded protein is CSVALLRNYGYTF.

The chain carries TRBV6-1 and TRBJ1-5; D remains ambiguous. Trimming took off 7 bases at V and 7 bases at J, with 11 bases between the two ends. The germline CDR1 and CDR2 sequences are MNHNS and SASEGT. The CDR3 has 12 amino acids. The CDR3 spells CASTPGYQPQHF. CDR3 coding DNA: TGTGCCAGCACCCCGGGTTACCAGCCCCAGCATTTT.

The chain combines TRBV5-5 with TRBJ1-4, with 7 nucleotides matching TRBD1. V shed 4 bases and J 5 bases; nucleotides not matched to a gene: 5. This CDR3 comprises 14 residues. Looked up from germline, CDR1 is SGHKS and CDR2 is YYEKEE (reference sequence). The CDR3 spells CASSLTGVNEKLFF. The CDR3, as DNA: TGTGCCAGCAGCCTCACAGGGGTCAATGAAAAACTGTTTTTT.

The chain joins TRBV19 to TRBJ1-2; tentatively, D is TRBD1 (6 bases). Trimming pared 3 bases from V and 5 bases from J, leaving 22 bases between. The CDR3 spans 17 residues. The germline V gene encodes CDR1 LNHDA and CDR2 SQIVND (reference sequence). The CDR3 DNA is TGTGCCAGTAGTATGTCAATCGCCCGGGGACATCCATATGGCTACACCTTC. It codes for CASSMSIARGHPYGYTF.

The rearrangement uses TRBV30 and TRBJ2-1, with D hard to call. The CDR3 loop spans 17 amino acids. CDR1 is GTSNPN and CDR2 is SVGIG in the germline V gene (reference sequence). Trimming removed 3 bases at V and 0 bases at J, with 18 bases between. The chain's CDR3 is CAWSLLVVSSSYNEQFF. CDR3 DNA sequence: TGTGCCTGGAGCCTCTTAGTGGTATCAAGCTCCTACAATGAGCAGTTCTTC. The entire variable domain, with the rest obtained from reference TRBV30 and TRBJ2-1, is as follows: SQTIHQWPATLVQPVGSPLSLECTVEGTSNPNLYWYRQAAGRGLQLLFYSVGIGQISSEVPQNLSASRPQDRQFILSSKKLLLSDSGFYLCAWSLLVVSSSYNEQFFGPGTRLTVL.